These 30 T cell receptor beta chains share one sample of origin, sequenced in a study of T cell responses to AZD1222 COVID-19 vaccine. The table came from immunoSEQ multiplex PCR; TCRdb's copy has only in-frame clones and leaves some out. Here the sample spans about 200,000 clones, about 93% being singletons. The sequenced sample was peripheral blood, obtained on day 0 of MenACWY control vaccination. Receptors were obtained from an adult in good health.

This chain links TRBV3-1 (or the pseudogene TRBV3-2) with TRBJ1-5, with TRBD1 matching over 7 bases. Trimming cost V 8 bases and J 6 bases; bases outside gene matches: 4. Per germline, CDR1 LGHDT and CDR2 YNNKEL (reference sequence). The CDR3 runs 12 residues. The CDR3 reads CASSRGSQPQHF. In nucleotides, the CDR3 is TGTGCCAGCTCCAGGGGGTCTCAGCCCCAGCATTTT.

The chain links TRBV7-2 to TRBJ1-2; 7 nucleotides match TRBD1. Germline V lookup: CDR1 SGHTA, CDR2 FQGNSA. The CDR3 is 15 amino acids. After removal of 5 bases from V and 2 bases from J, the junction contained 8 bases not matched to a gene. In DNA form, the CDR3 reads TGTGCCAGCAGCCCCATAGGAGGGGGCAACTATGGCTACACCTTC. Residues: CASSPIGGGNYGYTF.

The chain carries TRBV3-1 (or the pseudogene TRBV3-2) and TRBJ1-5; no reliable D call. The CDR3 spans 16 residues. Per the germline V gene, CDR1 is LGHDT and CDR2 is YNNKEL (reference sequence). The V end was cut by 4 bases, the J end by 5 bases, with 18 bases between. CDR3 DNA: TGTGCCAGCAGCCCCTCTTCCTCCGTAGGCCATCAGCCCCAGCATTTT. It yields the protein CASSPSSSVGHQPQHF.

This chain connects TRBV6-6 to TRBJ1-6; the D gene is possibly TRBD1 (6 bases). Germline V lookup: CDR1 MNHNY, CDR2 SVGAGI (reference sequence). Trimming pared 6 bases from V and 4 bases from J, leaving 10 bases between. The CDR3 totals 14 residues. The CDR3 reads CASSDGQYNSPLHF. CDR3 nucleotides: TGTGCCAGCAGCGACGGACAGTATAATTCACCCCTCCACTTT.

The chain combines TRBV18 with TRBJ1-1, with D possibly being TRBD1 (5 bases). The CDR3 loop spans 15 amino acids. The V gene lost 2 bases and the J gene lost 0 bases, with 10 bases spanning the gap. Germline V gene sequence: CDR1 KGHSH, CDR2 LQKENI. CDR3 residues: CASSPVQGMNTEAFF. The CDR3 DNA reads TGTGCCAGCTCACCAGTCCAGGGAATGAACACTGAAGCTTTCTTT.

J is TRBJ2-1 and V is TRBV2, with 12 bases fitting TRBD2. CDR1 and CDR2 (germline): SNHLY, FYNNEI. V lost 7 bases and J lost 2; bases outside the gene matches: 3. The CDR3 loop spans 15 amino acids. CDR3 in amino acids: CASKSSGGAYNEQFF. The CDR3 nucleotides are TGTGCCAGCAAGTCTAGCGGGGGGGCCTACAATGAGCAGTTCTTC.

This sequence joins TRBV29-1 and TRBJ2-5, with 10 bases matching TRBD2. The CDR3 loop spans 14 amino acids. V was pared by 8 bases and J by 2 bases, with 8 bases of the junction left unmatched. CDR1 is SQVTM, CDR2 ANQGSEA, per germline. This chain's CDR3 is CSCRSGGYQETQYF. CDR3 sequence (DNA): TGCAGCTGTCGTAGCGGGGGGTATCAAGAGACCCAGTACTTC. Full variable domain (missing parts from reference TRBV29-1 and TRBJ2-5): SAVISQKPSRDICQRGTSLTIQCQVDSQVTMMFWYRQQPGQSLTLIATANQGSEATYESGFVIDKFPISRPNLTFSTLTVSNMSPEDSSIYLCSCRSGGYQETQYFGPGTRLLVL.

The chain carries TRBV18 and TRBJ1-5; 8 bases map to TRBD1. Germline-derived CDR1 and CDR2 are KGHSH and LQKENI. With 1 base clipped from V and 2 bases from J, the junction kept 1 base outside the gene matches. This CDR3 has 15 residues. As DNA, the CDR3 is TGTGCCAGCTCACCACTGACAGGGGGCAATCAGCCCCAGCATTTT. Translating it yields CASSPLTGGNQPQHF.

This sequence joins TRBV7-2 and TRBJ2-5, with D hard to call. The CDR3 extends over 16 amino acids. Germline V lookup: CDR1 SGHTA, CDR2 FQGNSA. V lost 0 bases and J lost 3, with 14 bases in between. For the CDR3, the DNA is TGTGCCAGCAGCTTAGCGCATGGGGTTGGGGAAGAGACCCAGTACTTC. It encodes CASSLAHGVGEETQYF.

With regard to this clone: This sample also contains other DNA sequences that code for the same CDR3. The V gene is TRBV18, the J gene TRBJ1-1; TRBD1 matches at 7 bases. Germline loops: CDR1 KGHSH, CDR2 LQKENI. The ends lost 5 bases at V and 2 bases at J; junction bases unmatched: 2. The CDR3 sequence is 13 residues long. The CDR3 protein is CASSGDRNTEAFF. CDR3 bases: TGTGCCAGCTCAGGGGACAGAAACACTGAAGCTTTCTTT.

The gene calls are TRBV28 and TRBJ1-3; D remains ambiguous. The germline gives CDR1 MDHEN, CDR2 SYDVKM. Trimming took off 5 bases at V and 3 bases at J, with 17 bases between the two ends. The CDR3 spans 16 residues. Written as DNA, the CDR3 is TGTGCCAGCAGTCCCCGGGAGGGTGGACGTGGAAACACCATATATTTT. This codes for CASSPREGGRGNTIYF.

V and J are TRBV4-1 and TRBJ1-5; D is perhaps TRBD1 (5 bases). The CDR3 consists of 16 residues. Germline loops: CDR1 MGHRA, CDR2 YSYEKL. Trimming took off 2 bases at V and 2 bases at J, with 13 bases between the two ends. CDR3 DNA: TGCGCCAGCAGCCAATCTCAGGGCTTGGGCAATCAGCCCCAGCATTTT. Its protein product is CASSQSQGLGNQPQHF.

The chain couples TRBV7-2 to TRBJ1-3; D ambiguous. Germline V CDR1 and CDR2: SGHTA, FQGNSA. Trimming shortened V by 5 bases and J by 0 bases, and 11 bases separated the two germline ends. The CDR3 covers 15 residues. The CDR3 protein is CASSPAAGSGNTIYF. CDR3 coding DNA: TGTGCCAGCAGCCCCGCAGCGGGCTCTGGAAACACCATATATTTT.

This chain connects TRBV15 to TRBJ1-1; D not resolved. The CDR3 runs 14 residues. V was clipped by 0 bases and J by 7 bases, with 12 bases between them. Germline V lookup: CDR1 LNHNV, CDR2 YYDKDF (reference sequence). CDR3 sequence: CATSRDRSSFEAFF. Here the CDR3 DNA reads TGTGCCACCAGCAGAGATAGATCCAGTTTTGAAGCTTTCTTT.

V is TRBV2 and J is TRBJ2-1; no reliable D call. Trimming stripped 8 bases from V and 8 bases from J, with 19 bases between. Germline assignment: CDR1 SNHLY and CDR2 FYNNEI. The CDR3 is made up of 14 amino acids. The CDR3 protein is CASELHTTGDEQFF. Here the CDR3 DNA reads TGTGCCAGCGAATTACACACAACGGGCGATGAGCAGTTCTTC.

This sequence joins TRBV10-2 and TRBJ2-1; D not certain. Germline V gene data show CDR1 as WSHSY and CDR2 as SAAADI. The V gene lost 0 bases and the J gene lost 10 bases, with 13 bases spanning the gap. The CDR3 extends over 14 amino acids. For the CDR3, the DNA is TGCGCCAGCAGTGAGTCGTATAATGGGGTCGAGCAGTTCTTC. Amino acid sequence: CASSESYNGVEQFF.

V usage is TRBV18 and J usage is TRBJ1-2; 9 nucleotides align to TRBD1. The CDR3 is 15 amino acids. From germline, CDR1 is KGHSH and CDR2 LQKENI. V was pared by 3 bases and J by 3 bases, with 5 bases of the junction left unmatched. Here the CDR3 reads CASSPQQGAHYGYTF. The CDR3 DNA reads TGTGCCAGCTCACCGCAACAGGGGGCTCACTATGGCTACACCTTC.

The rearrangement joins TRBV7-6 to TRBJ2-3, with TRBD2 identical over 9 bases. Unmatched junction bases numbered 10, after V lost 4 bases and J lost 5 bases. CDR1 and CDR2 (germline): SGHVS, FNYEAQ. The CDR3 has 16 residues. CDR3 nucleotides: TGTGCCAGCAGCTATCTTTTGGCGGGGGGGATAGATACGCAGTATTTT. Protein sequence: CASSYLLAGGIDTQYF.

The V call is TRBV5-5, the J call TRBJ1-5, with TRBD1 matching 10 bases. This CDR3 contains 15 residues. Germline CDR1 reads SGHKS; CDR2 reads YYEKEE (reference sequence). J was trimmed by 2 bases and V by 4 bases; bases with no gene match: 3. The CDR3: CASSRTGGGNQPQHF. The CDR3, as DNA: TGTGCCAGCAGCCGGACAGGGGGGGGCAATCAGCCCCAGCATTTT.

The chain joins TRBV5-1 to TRBJ1-4; 8 nucleotides line up with TRBD1. Germline trimming cut 2 bases from V and 8 bases from J; bases unmatched to any gene: 11. Germline CDR1 and CDR2: SGHRS and YFSETQ. CDR3 length: 16 residues. The CDR3 DNA sequence: TGCGCCAGCAGCTTCCAGGGGGCCAGTATTGAGGAAAAACTGTTTTTT. Translating gives CASSFQGASIEEKLFF.

The chain employs TRBV14 and TRBJ1-1, with D possibly matching TRBD1 (5 bases). The germline gives CDR1 SGHDN, CDR2 FVKESK. V was clipped by 0 bases and J by 1 base, with 15 bases between them. The CDR3 runs 17 residues. CDR3 sequence reads: CASSQDWGVVGNTEAFF. The DNA of the CDR3 is TGTGCCAGCAGCCAAGATTGGGGGGTAGTAGGGAACACTGAAGCTTTCTTT.

The J gene is TRBJ2-7, the V gene TRBV7-2; possible D gene TRBD1, 5 bases. The ends were cut back, 5 bases at V and 4 bases at J, with 12 bases in the middle. Germline lookup yields CDR1 SGHTA and CDR2 FQGNSA. This CDR3 contains 13 residues. CDR3 sequence (DNA): TGTGCCAGCAGCATGGGGCGAAAGTACGAGCAGTACTTC. It codes for CASSMGRKYEQYF.

This chain links TRBV5-1 with TRBJ1-2; no definite D call. The CDR3 is 16 residues long. In germline, CDR1 is SGHRS, CDR2 YFSETQ. The V and J ends lost 0 bases and 4 bases respectively, with 16 bases between them. CDR3 amino acids: CASSLVEGFHLYGYTF. The CDR3, as DNA: TGCGCCAGCAGCTTGGTAGAGGGATTCCATCTCTATGGCTACACCTTC.

The J gene is TRBJ1-1, the V gene TRBV5-4; possible D gene TRBD1, 5 bases. The CDR3 contains 14 residues. Germline assignment: CDR1 SGHNT and CDR2 YYREEE (reference sequence). Deletions cut 0 bases from V and 7 bases from J, with 13 bases between. Here the CDR3 DNA reads TGTGCCAGCAGCTTGGTCAGGGATCAGGGTGAAGCTTTCTTT. Residues: CASSLVRDQGEAFF.

This chain links TRBV27 with TRBJ1-6, with D possibly being TRBD1 (5 bases). V was clipped by 0 bases and J by 14 bases, with 14 bases between them. The CDR3 covers 14 residues. Germline V gene data show CDR1 as MNHEY and CDR2 as SMNVEV (reference sequence). The CDR3: CASSLSVEGRTLHF. For the CDR3, the DNA is TGTGCCAGCAGTTTATCGGTGGAGGGGAGGACCCTCCACTTT.

This clone was found a few times. The rearrangement links TRBV3-1 (or the pseudogene TRBV3-2) to TRBJ1-1, with D possibly TRBD1 on 5 matching bases. Germline loops: CDR1 LGHDT, CDR2 YNNKEL (reference sequence). The CDR3 sequence is 12 residues long. V was cut by 2 bases and J by 6 bases, with 7 bases left in between. The CDR3 loop is CASSQPGPEAFF. DNA for the CDR3: TGTGCCAGCAGCCAACCGGGGCCTGAAGCTTTCTTT.

This chain uses TRBV5-6 with TRBJ2-5; a possible D gene is TRBD1 (6 bases). Germline CDR1 SGHDT, CDR2 YYEEEE. V was clipped by 4 bases and J by 0 bases, with 10 bases between them. CDR3 length: 14 amino acids. Written as DNA, the CDR3 is TGTGCCAGCAGCCTCGGGACAAACCAAGAGACCCAGTACTTC. Protein sequence: CASSLGTNQETQYF.

This chain links TRBV5-5 with TRBJ1-2; 7 nucleotides match TRBD1. The CDR3 is 15 residues long. Trimming took 0 bases from V and 2 from J; bases not matched to a gene: 4. CDR1 is SGHKS and CDR2 is YYEKEE in the germline V gene (reference sequence). Here the CDR3 reads CASSLAGGENYGYTF. The CDR3 DNA reads TGTGCCAGCAGCTTGGCAGGGGGAGAGAACTATGGCTACACCTTC.

The genes are TRBV4-3 and TRBJ2-1, with 7 bases fitting TRBD1. Germline V lookup: CDR1 LGHNA, CDR2 YSLEER. The junction had 10 bases not matched to a gene; V was cut back by 7 bases and J by 4 bases. The CDR3 has 15 amino acids. The CDR3, as DNA: TGCGCCAGCAAGGATCTTTCAGGGGGTTACAATGAGCAGTTCTTC. This translates into CASKDLSGGYNEQFF.

This chain joins TRBV19 and TRBJ1-1; D ambiguous. Germline CDR1 is LNHDA and CDR2 is SQIVND (reference sequence). V lost 11 bases and J 1 base, leaving 8 bases between the germline ends. CDR3 length: 11 amino acids. The CDR3 region has the DNA TGTGCCGCTTATACGAACACTGAAGCTTTCTTT. Its translation is CAAYTNTEAFF.